The 18 T cell receptor beta chains below all came from one sample that was sequenced in a study of T cell responses to AZD1222 COVID-19 vaccine. The table came from immunoSEQ multiplex PCR; TCRdb's copy has only in-frame clones and leaves some out. Among 100,000 to 130,000 clones, roughly 90% were seen once, and the ten largest hold roughly 7%. This sample comprised peripheral blood, obtained on day 0 of AZD1222 vaccination. These receptors all stem from an adult in good health.

V is TRBV9 and J is TRBJ1-2; TRBD1 aligns across 7 bases. V dropped 3 bases and J dropped 3; count of bases not matched to a gene: 8. CDR3 size: 15 residues. CDR1 is SGDLS and CDR2 is YYNGEE in the germline V gene. CDR3 residues: CASSASTGRHYGYTF. The CDR3, as DNA: TGTGCCAGCAGCGCATCGACAGGGAGGCACTATGGCTACACCTTC. The whole variable domain, remainder taken from reference TRBV9 and TRBJ1-2, is DSGVTQTPKHLITATGQRVTLRCSPRSGDLSVYWYQQSLDQGLQFLIQYYNGEERAKGNILERFSAQQFPDLHSELNLSSLELGDSALYFCASSASTGRHYGYTFGSGTRLTVV.

The chain links TRBV5-1 to TRBJ1-1; the D gene is possibly TRBD1 (5 bases). The CDR3 totals 14 residues. V was shortened by 0 bases and J by 2 bases, with 8 bases between the two germline ends. CDR1 SGHRS and CDR2 YFSETQ come from the germline V gene. The CDR3 region has the DNA TGCGCCAGCAGCTTGGAAGACAGAAACACTGAAGCTTTCTTT. Protein product: CASSLEDRNTEAFF.

The rearrangement uses TRBV6-5 and TRBJ1-3, with a weak D call TRBD1 (5 bases). From germline, CDR1 is MNHEY and CDR2 SVGAGI. Trimming pared 2 bases from V and 0 bases from J, leaving 11 bases between. The length of the CDR3 is 16 residues. The CDR3 region is CASSYGARFSGNTIYF. DNA for the CDR3: TGTGCCAGCAGTTACGGGGCCAGATTCTCTGGAAACACCATATATTTT.

In its sample, this clone was seen once. The chain recombines TRBV27 with TRBJ2-7; possible D gene TRBD1, 7 bases. The V and J ends lost 6 bases and 3 bases respectively, with 15 bases between them. Looked up from germline, CDR1 is MNHEY and CDR2 is SMNVEV (reference sequence). The CDR3 totals 14 residues. The CDR3 loop is CASRRGQNYYEQYF. The CDR3 region has the DNA TGTGCCAGCAGGCGGGGACAGAATTACTACGAGCAGTACTTC.

As regards this clone: Other DNA variants within this sample encode the same CDR3. The chain carries TRBV12-3 or TRBV12-4 and TRBJ2-5; no clear D. The V gene lost 7 bases and the J gene lost 4 bases, with 13 bases spanning the gap. The length of the CDR3 is 13 residues. CDR3 coding DNA: TGTGCCAGCACGCCTCTATGGGGAGAGACCCAGTACTTC. Translating gives CASTPLWGETQYF.

V is TRBV28 and J is TRBJ2-1, with 14 positions matching TRBD2. V lost 6 bases and J lost 7; bases outside the gene matches: 11. The CDR3 extends over 17 amino acids. Germline-derived CDR1 and CDR2 are MDHEN and SYDVKM. In DNA, the CDR3 is TGTGCCAGCAGCCGGACGCAGACTAGCGGGAGGGCGAATGAGCAGTTCTTC. Translating gives CASSRTQTSGRANEQFF.

The gene calls are TRBV5-1 and TRBJ2-2, with 10 nucleotides matching TRBD2. Germline V gene lookup returns CDR1 SGHRS and CDR2 YFSETQ. The length of the CDR3 is 16 residues. J gave up 4 bases and V 5 bases, and 8 bases lay outside the gene matches. CDR3 bases: TGCGCCAGCAGTTCAGCGGGAGGGCCTGTCACCGGGGAGCTGTTTTTT. Translating gives CASSSAGGPVTGELFF.

V usage is TRBV5-6 and J usage is TRBJ2-2; D uncertain. From germline, CDR1 is SGHDT and CDR2 YYEEEE. The V end lost 6 bases, the J end lost 4 bases, and 13 bases lay between the germline ends. The CDR3 extends over 14 amino acids. The CDR3 DNA reads as TGTGCCAGCAACGGCAGAGATTTCACCGGGGAGCTGTTTTTT. Translating it yields CASNGRDFTGELFF.

The V call is TRBV18, the J call TRBJ1-4; possibly TRBD1 for D (5 bases). The CDR3 runs to 15 residues. In germline, CDR1 is KGHSH, CDR2 LQKENI. V was cut by 5 bases and J by 3 bases, with 13 bases left in between. The CDR3 nucleotides read TGTGCCAGCTCATCCCAGGGTGGCGCTAATGAAAAACTGTTTTTT. Amino acids: CASSSQGGANEKLFF.

The V gene is TRBV6-4, the J gene TRBJ2-3; D is undetermined. CDR3 size: 13 residues. Germline V lookup: CDR1 MRHNA, CDR2 SNTAGT. Deletions cut 0 bases from V and 5 bases from J, with 6 bases between. The CDR3 nucleotides are TGTGCCAGCAGTGACTCTTGGGGAGATACGCAGTATTTT. Its translation is CASSDSWGDTQYF.

The chain couples TRBV7-3 to TRBJ1-2; 7 nucleotides line up with TRBD1. V lost 5 bases, J lost 3 bases, and 9 bases stayed unmatched. CDR1 is SGHTA and CDR2 is FQGTGA in the germline V gene. CDR3 length equals 15 residues. The CDR3 protein is CASSPRQGDYYGYTF. The CDR3 nucleotides are TGTGCCAGCAGCCCCCGACAGGGAGATTACTATGGCTACACCTTC. The full variable domain, rest sourced from reference TRBV7-3 and TRBJ1-2, is GAGVSQTPSNKVTEKGKYVELRCDPISGHTALYWYRQSLGQGPEFLIYFQGTGAADDSGLPNDRFFAVRPEGSVSTLKIQRTERGDSAVYLCASSPRQGDYYGYTFGSGTRLTVV.

This clone was seen a few times. This chain joins TRBV5-1 and TRBJ1-1; 7 positions agree with TRBD1. This CDR3 has 15 residues. Germline lookup yields CDR1 SGHRS and CDR2 YFSETQ. V was clipped by 7 bases and J by 1 base; unmatched bases: 10. CDR3 nucleotide sequence: TGCGCCAGCCAGACCGAAGGGGGCGGGAACACTGAAGCTTTCTTT. Encoded protein: CASQTEGGGNTEAFF.

The rearrangement joins TRBV6-2 or TRBV6-3 to TRBJ1-2; TRBD1 might be the D (5 bases). This CDR3 region has 13 residues. Germline values: CDR1 MNHEY, CDR2 SVGEGT. V dropped 0 bases and J dropped 8 bases, with 10 bases sitting between them. The CDR3 here is CASSYSGQNGYTF. The CDR3 bases are TGTGCCAGCAGTTACTCGGGGCAGAACGGCTACACCTTC.

CDR3: CASSSWTSGTYNEQFF. CDR3 DNA: TGTGCCAGCAGCTCGTGGACTAGCGGAACCTACAATGAGCAGTTCTTC. V gene TRBV7-2 combines with J gene TRBJ2-1, with TRBD2 identical over 10 bases. The germline CDR1 and CDR2 sequences are SGHTA and FQGNSA. The CDR3 length is 16 residues. V was clipped by 4 bases and J by 2 bases; unmatched bases: 5. Filled out from reference TRBV7-2 and TRBJ2-1, the complete variable domain reads GAGVSQSPSNKVTEKGKDVELRCDPISGHTALYWYRQSLGQGLEFLIYFQGNSAPDKSGLPSDRFSAERTGGSVSTLTIQRTQQEDSAVYLCASSSWTSGTYNEQFFGPGTRLTVL.

This clone was observed a few times. V usage is TRBV24-1 and J usage is TRBJ1-2; D is uncertain. V lost 7 bases and J 8 bases, leaving 19 bases between the germline ends. There are 14 residues in the CDR3. Germline CDR1 KGHDR, CDR2 SFDVKD. The CDR3 protein is CATSVAWTLRGYTF. CDR3 coding DNA: TGTGCCACCAGCGTAGCGTGGACCCTACGAGGCTACACCTTC.

The chain combines TRBV19 with TRBJ1-3; 7 bases map to TRBD1. Germline V lookup: CDR1 LNHDA, CDR2 SQIVND (reference sequence). This CDR3 comprises 15 residues. V dropped 5 bases and J dropped 5; count of bases not matched to a gene: 9. CDR3 residues: CASSPRNRGRNTIYF. The CDR3 DNA reads as TGTGCCAGTAGTCCGAGAAACAGGGGCCGAAACACCATATATTTT.

This clone was observed once. The chain links TRBV24-1 to TRBJ2-7, with TRBD2 matching 7 bases. The junction had 4 bases not matched to a gene; V was cut back by 1 base and J by 5 bases. The CDR3 runs 14 residues. Germline assignment: CDR1 KGHDR and CDR2 SFDVKD. The CDR3 nucleotides are TGTGCCACCAGTGATTTAAAGGGAGGGAACGAGCAGTACTTC. This sequence encodes CATSDLKGGNEQYF.

The chain uses TRBV6-2 or TRBV6-3 and TRBJ2-7; 9 bases match TRBD1. V dropped 3 bases and J dropped 5; count of bases not matched to a gene: 14. This CDR3 is 17 amino acids long. Germline V gives CDR1 MNHEY, CDR2 SVGEGT. CDR3 sequence: CASSYPLSGQGNDEQYF. The CDR3 DNA reads TGTGCCAGCAGTTATCCGCTTTCGGGACAGGGTAACGACGAGCAGTACTTC.